The TCR beta chain described here comes from a study of identical twins. This clonotype was seen a few times. One entry per CDR3 protein, called by TCRdb with MiXCR from the 5' RACE reads. This sample yields approximately 220,000 distinct CDR3 sequences, of which around 9.6% are seen a single time; around 5.1% belongs to the top ten. The CDR3 has 18 amino acids. With V trimmed by 3 bases and J by 4 bases, 14 bases remained unmatched. Per germline, CDR1 MNHEY and CDR2 SVGAGI. The J gene is TRBJ2-7, the V gene TRBV6-5; TRBD2 agrees at 11 bases. This TCR came from a woman between 18 and 29 years old in good health. Material: memory (CD45RO+) T cells sorted from blood. The CDR3 region has the DNA TGTGCCAGCAGTTATCTTATCCTTGGGACTAGCGGCTTATACGAGCAGTACTTC. Its translation: CASSYLILGTSGLYEQYF.